The 18 T cell receptor beta chains reported below all come from one sample, sequenced in a study of T cell clonality in common variable immunodeficiency. Findings of the study overall: Reportedly, TCR beta sequences from common variable immunodeficiency showed fewer deletions and N-nucleotide insertions.

These receptors lack a known antigen. TCRdb's copy holds only in-frame clones and misses some; the assay was immunoSEQ multiplex PCR. The counts give about 19,000 clones, none of them seen only once; about 25% is held by the top ten. Sequencing was carried out using peripheral blood mononuclear cells. The receptors were sampled from a human donor with common variable immunodeficiency.

Remarks on this clone: Read coverage stops 3 residues before the CDR3 terminus; the germline J gene supplies the remainder. The chain has TRBV30 and TRBJ2-1, with D perhaps TRBD1 (6 bases). Germline V gene data show CDR1 as GTSNPN and CDR2 as SVGIG (reference sequence). The V gene lost 1 base and the J gene lost 0 bases, with 10 bases spanning the gap. The CDR3 sequence is 15 residues long. The part of the CDR3 DNA that was read is TGTGCCTGGAGTGAGGTCAGGGGCTCCTACAATGAG. It encodes CAWSEVRGSYNE. The CDR3 in full is CAWSEVRGSYNEQFF.

A remark on this clone: The CDR3 extends 3 residues past the end of the read, so its final part is completed from the germline J gene. The chain combines TRBV7-2 with TRBJ1-5; D unclear. V lost 5 bases to trimming and J lost 5 bases, with 10 bases between them. The germline CDR1 and CDR2 sequences are SGHTA and FQGNSA. The CDR3 covers 13 residues. The CDR3 sequence: CASSVRLDQPQHF. The sequenced part of the CDR3 DNA is TGTGCCAGCAGCGTACGGTTGGATCAGCCC. Together with reference TRBV7-2 and TRBJ1-5, the CDR3 gives the full variable domain: GAGVSQSPSNKVTEKGKDVELRCDPISGHTALYWYRQSLGQGLEFLIYFQGNSAPDKSGLPSDRFSAERTGGSVSTLTIQRTQQEDSAVYLCASSVRLDQPQHFGDGTRLSIL.

To note about this clone: The sequence runs out 3 residues before the end of the CDR3; the remainder is reconstructed from the germline J gene. The V call is TRBV7-9, the J call TRBJ2-7, with D possibly being TRBD2 (6 bases). Trimming left V 0 bases short and J 5 bases short, with 14 bases between. Germline CDR1 is SEHNR and CDR2 is FQNEAQ (reference sequence). CDR3 size: 15 residues. The DNA read from the CDR3 is TGTGCCAGCAGCTTAGCTGGGGGGTTTTTGCACGAG. This encodes CASSLAGGFLHE. The entire CDR3 protein reads CASSLAGGFLHEQYF.

Turning to this clone: The read ends 3 residues shy of where the CDR3 ends; the end is completed using the germline J gene. The chain links TRBV18 to TRBJ1-5; TRBD1 aligns across 8 bases. CDR1 is KGHSH and CDR2 is LQKENI in the germline V gene. V trimming: 3 bases; J trimming: 7 bases; junction bases outside the gene matches: 23. The CDR3 extends over 20 amino acids. The CDR3 protein is CASSPPRTGLYLGIGQPQHF. Incomplete CDR3 DNA: TGTGCCAGCTCACCCCCTAGGACAGGGTTGTACCTTGGGATTGGGCAGCCC.

This clone was counted a few times. The CDR3 goes on 3 residues after the read ends, and that part is filled in from the germline J gene. This chain links TRBV6-2 or TRBV6-3 with TRBJ1-5; TRBD1 aligns across 7 bases. The CDR3 runs to 14 residues. Trimming cost V 4 bases and J 5 bases; bases outside gene matches: 5. CDR1 and CDR2 from the germline V gene are MNHEY and SVGEGT. The CDR3 loop reads CASSWKGTDQPQHF. The part of the CDR3 DNA that was read is TGTGCCAGCAGTTGGAAGGGGACAGATCAGCCC.

This clone has only a few counts. CDR3 bases read: TGTGCCACTCGGACAGGGACGAACACCGGGGAG. It codes for CATRTGTNTGE. The full CDR3 protein is CATRTGTNTGELFF. The gene calls are TRBV19 and TRBJ2-2; 8 bases line up with TRBD1. The read ends 3 residues before the CDR3 terminus; that terminus is restored from the germline J gene. Trimming removed 10 bases from V and 0 bases from J; junction bases left unmatched: 4. Germline values: CDR1 LNHDA, CDR2 SQIVND (reference sequence). The CDR3 extends over 14 amino acids.

Concerning this clone: The read comes to an end 3 residues before the CDR3 does, leaving the germline J gene to fill in the end. This chain connects TRBV2 to TRBJ2-7; 8 positions agree with TRBD1. The V gene end was trimmed by 4 bases and the J gene end by 5 bases; junction bases not matched to a gene: 13. The CDR3 consists of 16 residues. Looked up from germline, CDR1 is SNHLY and CDR2 is FYNNEI. CDR3 sequence: CASSVFPGQVCNEQYF. Incomplete CDR3 DNA: TGTGCCAGCAGTGTATTTCCGGGACAGGTGTGCAACGAG.

Many counts were recorded for this clone. Read sequence stops 3 residues before the CDR3 end, and the germline J gene provides the missing end. The J gene is TRBJ2-7, the V gene TRBV14, with D unresolved. From germline, CDR1 is SGHDN and CDR2 FVKESK. V dropped 3 bases and J dropped 4 bases, with 13 bases sitting between them. This CDR3 region has 14 residues. CDR3 in amino acids: CASSQGVRSYEQYF. CDR3 DNA, as far as it was read: TGTGCCAGCAGCCAGGGCGTACGGTCGTACGAG.

This clone has more than one count but fewer than ten. Sequencing ends 3 residues short of the CDR3 end; the germline J gene provides the rest. This chain uses TRBV19 with TRBJ1-1; the match to TRBD1 covers 8 bases. The CDR3 is made up of 13 amino acids. In germline, CDR1 is LNHDA, CDR2 SQIVND (reference sequence). The CDR3 spells CASTRDRRYEAFF. The covered CDR3 bases are TGTGCCAGTACCCGGGACAGGAGATACGAA.

Concerning this clone: The CDR3 extends 3 residues past the end of the read, so its final part is completed from the germline J gene. The V gene is TRBV5-4, the J gene TRBJ1-6, with D possibly matching TRBD1 (5 bases). Germline CDR1 and CDR2: SGHNT and YYREEE (reference sequence). The CDR3 runs to 14 residues. The V end lost 3 bases, the J end lost 10 bases, and 14 bases lay between the germline ends. CDR3 bases read: TGTGCCAGCAGCTCCCGTGAGGGGTTGTCACCC. It translates to CASSSREGLSP. The full CDR3 is CASSSREGLSPLHF.

Points on this clone: From the germline J gene comes the end of the CDR3, since the read stops 3 residues before it. This chain links TRBV5-1 with TRBJ2-3, with 8 bases fitting TRBD1. CDR1 and CDR2 from the germline V gene are SGHRS and YFSETQ. J lost 4 bases, V lost 4 bases, and 8 bases had no gene match. This CDR3 is 15 amino acids long. CDR3 sequence: CASSLQGAGSDTQYF. CDR3 DNA (partial): TGCGCCAGCAGCCTCCAGGGGGCGGGATCAGATACG.

This clone has just a few counts. The CDR3 end is not reached by the read, which stops 3 residues before it; the germline J gene fills it in. The V and J genes are TRBV7-3 and TRBJ1-1; D is perhaps TRBD1 (6 bases). Looked up from germline, CDR1 is SGHTA and CDR2 is FQGTGA. The CDR3 extends over 15 amino acids. The V end was cut by 5 bases, the J end by 4 bases, with 17 bases between. The CDR3 bases that were read are TGTGCCAGCAGCGCCACCGGGACACCTCTCACTGAA. It is translated as CASSATGTPLTE. The entire CDR3 protein reads CASSATGTPLTEAFF.

This clone came up a few times. The CDR3 end lies 3 residues beyond the end of the read and is filled in from the germline J gene. The genes are TRBV20-1 and TRBJ1-2; TRBD1 matches 9 bases. The CDR3 runs 17 residues. The germline V gene encodes CDR1 DFQATT and CDR2 SNEGSKA (reference sequence). The CDR3 DNA, read in part, is TGCAGTGCTAGAGATCCCTGGACAGGGGAGGACCAAGAGACC. Its protein product is CSARDPWTGEDQET. The CDR3 in its entirety is CSARDPWTGEDQETYTF.

This clone was detected a few times. From the germline J gene comes the end of the CDR3, since the read stops 3 residues before it. The chain carries TRBV6-2 or TRBV6-3 and TRBJ1-5, with 10 bases that match TRBD1. With 6 bases clipped from V and 8 bases from J, the junction kept 13 bases outside the gene matches. The CDR3 extends over 16 amino acids. CDR1 is MNHEY and CDR2 is SVGEGT in the germline V gene. The covered CDR3 bases are TGTGCCAGCAGGGCGTGGGGGACAGGGGATTTGGAGCCC. Protein sequence: CASRAWGTGDLEP. The complete CDR3 protein is CASRAWGTGDLEPQHF.

This clone came up a few times. The CDR3 end is not reached by the read, which stops 3 residues before it; the germline J gene fills it in. The V gene is TRBV7-2, the J gene TRBJ1-4; D not certain. The V gene lost 6 bases and the J gene lost 0 bases, with 11 bases spanning the gap. Germline V lookup: CDR1 SGHTA, CDR2 FQGNSA. This CDR3 is 15 amino acids long. CDR3 region: CASSPTAATNEKLFF. CDR3 bases read: TGTGCCAGCAGTCCCACGGCGGCAACTAATGAAAAA. The whole variable domain, filled in from reference TRBV7-2 and TRBJ1-4, reads GAGVSQSPSNKVTEKGKDVELRCDPISGHTALYWYRQSLGQGLEFLIYFQGNSAPDKSGLPSDRFSAERTGGSVSTLTIQRTQQEDSAVYLCASSPTAATNEKLFFGSGTQLSVL.

To note about this clone: The read is 3 residues too short to cover the CDR3 end, so that end is filled in from the germline J gene. The rearrangement joins TRBV2 to TRBJ2-5; perhaps TRBD1 as D (6 bases). Germline CDR1 SNHLY, CDR2 FYNNEI. Trimming shortened V by 3 bases and J by 4 bases, and 12 bases separated the two germline ends. The CDR3 has 14 residues. The part of the CDR3 DNA that was read is TGTGCCAGCAGTGACTGGGGGCAGGGAGAGACC. Translation: CASSDWGQGET. The entire CDR3 sequence reads CASSDWGQGETQYF. Looking up the rest from reference TRBV2 and TRBJ2-5 gives the full variable domain: EPEVTQTPSHQVTQMGQEVILRCVPISNHLYFYWYRQILGQKVEFLVSFYNNEISEKSEIFDDQFSVERPDGSNFTLKIRSTKLEDSAMYFCASSDWGQGETQYFGPGTRLLVL.

Of note for this clone: The read ends 3 residues early relative to the CDR3; the germline J gene fills the gap. The chain recombines TRBV7-8 with TRBJ1-6; D uncertain. The CDR3 runs to 16 residues. Trimming left V 2 bases short and J 3 bases short, with 11 bases between. Germline V CDR1 and CDR2: SGHVS, FQNEAQ. CDR3 DNA, as far as it was read: TGTGCCAGCAGCTTAACAGACACCCGCTATAATTCACCC. This gives the protein CASSLTDTRYNSP. The entire CDR3 protein reads CASSLTDTRYNSPLHF. The entire variable domain, with the rest obtained from reference TRBV7-8 and TRBJ1-6, is as follows: GAGVSQSPRYKVAKRGQDVALRCDPISGHVSLFWYQQALGQGPEFLTYFQNEAQLDKSGLPSDRFFAERPEGSVSTLKIQRTQQEDSAVYLCASSLTDTRYNSPLHFGNGTRLTVT.

As regards this clone: The sequence runs out 3 residues before the end of the CDR3; the remainder is reconstructed from the germline J gene. V is TRBV7-9 and J is TRBJ1-1, with D hard to call. Germline CDR1 SEHNR, CDR2 FQNEAQ (reference sequence). The CDR3 extends over 14 amino acids. Trimming shortened V by 8 bases and J by 7 bases, and 20 bases separated the two germline ends. The CDR3: CASSSPGGLLEAFF. The CDR3 DNA, read in part, is TGTGCCAGCTCAAGTCCAGGCGGGCTCCTTGAA.